Following are 21 T cell receptor beta chains from one sample sequenced in a study of cytomegalovirus exposure and HLA in healthy donors. PCR used 60 Vbeta primers and 13 Jbeta primers. Assay used: immunoSEQ multiplex PCR; TCRdb lists only in-frame clones, some missing. The repertoire holds more than 50,000 clones, with 70% to 75% as singletons. The sample consisted of PBMCs. The source is a man in his forties in good health and CMV-seropositive.

The chain carries TRBV10-1 and TRBJ2-2, with 8 bases identical to TRBD2. V gave up 6 bases and J gave up 5 bases; unmatched junction bases: 2. The CDR3 spans 13 residues. The germline V gene encodes CDR1 WNHNN and CDR2 SYGVQD (reference sequence). The CDR3 region has the DNA TGCGCCAGCAGGTCTAGCGGGACCGGGGAGCTGTTTTTT. This gives the protein CASRSSGTGELFF.

This clone turned up a few times. This sequence joins TRBV13 and TRBJ2-3; no definite D call. The CDR3 consists of 13 residues. CDR1 is PRHDT and CDR2 is FYEKMQ in the germline V gene (reference sequence). V lost 0 bases to trimming and J lost 2 bases, with 3 bases between them. The CDR3 DNA is TGTGCCAGCAGCTTAGGCCTCACAGATACGCAGTATTTT. This codes for CASSLGLTDTQYF.

CDR3 coding DNA: TGCGCCAGCCGCACGGCGGGGGGGCACGAGCAGTACTTC. Translating gives CASRTAGGHEQYF. The chain links TRBV5-1 to TRBJ2-7, with TRBD2 matching over 9 bases. This CDR3 spans 13 amino acids. Germline V lookup: CDR1 SGHRS, CDR2 YFSETQ. V was clipped by 7 bases and J by 5 bases; unmatched bases: 7.

This clone has only one observation. The chain joins TRBV4-1 to TRBJ2-3, with D perhaps matching TRBD2 (6 bases). The CDR3 has 17 residues. Per the germline V gene, CDR1 is MGHRA and CDR2 is YSYEKL. Trimming removed 1 base at V and 0 bases at J, with 14 bases between. DNA of the CDR3: TGCGCCAGCAGCCAAGGCCCCGCGGGGTCTAGCACAGATACGCAGTATTTT. Protein: CASSQGPAGSSTDTQYF.

The rearrangement joins TRBV10-3 to TRBJ2-7; 11 nucleotides match TRBD2. The CDR3 spans 16 residues. Germline V lookup: CDR1 ENHRY, CDR2 SYGVKD. J gave up 0 bases and V 8 bases, and 9 bases lay outside the gene matches. The CDR3 DNA sequence: TGTGCCATCTCCACTAGCGGGGGCCTAAGCTCCTACGAGCAGTACTTC. It is translated as CAISTSGGLSSYEQYF.

The chain uses TRBV30 and TRBJ2-7, with TRBD1 identical over 10 bases. CDR1 is GTSNPN and CDR2 is SVGIG in the germline V gene (reference sequence). The ends lost 8 bases at V and 7 bases at J; junction bases unmatched: 14. This CDR3 region has 14 residues. CDR3 sequence (DNA): TGTGCCCTTACGATGGGGACAGGGGTCGGAGAGCAGTACTTC. Encoded protein: CALTMGTGVGEQYF.

V usage is TRBV5-1 and J usage is TRBJ1-2, with TRBD1 as a possible D gene (5 bases). V was trimmed by 0 bases and J by 4 bases, leaving 7 bases between them. There are 13 residues in the CDR3. Germline V gene data show CDR1 as SGHRS and CDR2 as YFSETQ. Written as DNA, the CDR3 is TGCGCCAGCAGCTTGGTCCAGGGCTATGGCTACACCTTC. Translating gives CASSLVQGYGYTF.

V gene TRBV7-8 combines with J gene TRBJ1-4, with 8 positions matching TRBD1. V lost 5 bases, J lost 6 bases, and 14 bases stayed unmatched. The germline V gene has CDR1 SGHVS and CDR2 FQNEAQ. The CDR3 contains 17 residues. The CDR3 sequence: CASSPTVWTGTDEKLFF. DNA of the CDR3: TGTGCCAGCAGCCCGACTGTCTGGACAGGGACCGATGAAAAACTGTTTTTT.

The sample holds a few counts of this clone. The chain has TRBV7-6 and TRBJ2-5; 7 bases agree with TRBD1. The length of the CDR3 is 15 residues. The junction had 9 bases not matched to a gene; V was cut back by 6 bases and J by 2 bases. Germline CDR1 and CDR2: SGHVS and FNYEAQ. CDR3 amino acids: CASSPQPGQQETQYF. The DNA for the CDR3 is TGTGCCAGCAGTCCTCAGCCGGGACAGCAAGAGACCCAGTACTTC.

This chain uses TRBV7-8 with TRBJ2-1, with TRBD2 matching 13 bases. CDR1 and CDR2 (germline): SGHVS, FQNEAQ. Germline trimming cut 3 bases from V and 7 bases from J; bases unmatched to any gene: 6. The CDR3 is 16 amino acids. The CDR3 protein is CASSFRTSGGMNEQFF. For the CDR3, the DNA is TGTGCCAGCAGCTTCCGGACTAGCGGGGGAATGAATGAGCAGTTCTTC.

Comments on this clone: This sample also contains other DNA sequences that code for the same CDR3. This chain uses TRBV7-9 with TRBJ1-1; TRBD1 agrees at 7 bases. The V and J ends lost 1 base and 8 bases, in that order; junction bases with no gene match: 1. Per the germline V gene, CDR1 is SEHNR and CDR2 is FQNEAQ (reference sequence). This CDR3 has 12 residues. The DNA of the CDR3 is TGTGCCAGCAGCTTAGAGGACAGGGAAGCTTTCTTT. It encodes CASSLEDREAFF.

This chain connects TRBV29-1 to TRBJ1-4; unclear D gene. In germline, CDR1 is SQVTM, CDR2 ANQGSEA. The CDR3 length is 14 residues. Trimming took off 2 bases at V and 0 bases at J, with 7 bases between the two ends. CDR3 amino acids: CSVESPATNEKLFF. CDR3 bases: TGCAGCGTTGAATCTCCCGCAACTAATGAAAAACTGTTTTTT. Full variable domain (remainder filled in from reference TRBV29-1 and TRBJ1-4): SAVISQKPSRDICQRGTSLTIQCQVDSQVTMMFWYRQQPGQSLTLIATANQGSEATYESGFVIDKFPISRPNLTFSTLTVSNMSPEDSSIYLCSVESPATNEKLFFGSGTQLSVL.

The chain has TRBV5-1 and TRBJ2-2; TRBD1 is a possible D gene (6 bases). Trimming removed 6 bases from V and 0 bases from J, with 9 bases in between. This CDR3 spans 14 amino acids. Germline V gene lookup returns CDR1 SGHRS and CDR2 YFSETQ. CDR3 residues: CASIGTTNTGELFF. The CDR3 DNA reads as TGCGCCAGCATAGGGACAACGAACACCGGGGAGCTGTTTTTT.

This rearrangement joins TRBV7-2 to TRBJ1-2; perhaps TRBD1 as D (5 bases). The CDR3 consists of 16 residues. V was cut by 7 bases and J by 8 bases, with 26 bases left in between. Germline CDR1 SGHTA, CDR2 FQGNSA. The CDR3 sequence is CASTKGGTGFYGGYTF. CDR3 in DNA: TGTGCCAGCACCAAGGGCGGGACGGGGTTCTACGGGGGCTACACCTTC.

This clone was seen a few times. This chain's CDR3 is CASSPDSLANTGELFF. The DNA for the CDR3 is TGCGCCAGCAGCCCGGACAGCCTCGCGAACACCGGGGAGCTGTTTTTT. The V gene is TRBV5-1, the J gene TRBJ2-2, with D maybe TRBD1 (6 bases). V was cut by 4 bases and J by 0 bases, with 13 bases left in between. In germline, CDR1 is SGHRS, CDR2 YFSETQ. The CDR3 has 16 residues. The full variable domain, completed using reference TRBV5-1 and TRBJ2-2, is KAGVTQTPRYLIKTRGQQVTLSCSPISGHRSVSWYQQTPGQGLQFLFEYFSETQRNKGNFPGRFSGRQFSNSRSEMNVSTLELGDSALYLCASSPDSLANTGELFFGEGSRLTVL.

The chain joins TRBV7-2 to TRBJ1-2; D perhaps matches TRBD1 (6 bases). This CDR3 spans 13 amino acids. CDR1 is SGHTA and CDR2 is FQGNSA in the germline V gene. Trimming took 1 base from V and 7 from J, leaving 10 bases between them. The CDR3 DNA follows: TGTGCCAGCAGCTTAGACAGGGTATCTGGCTACACCTTC. It is translated as CASSLDRVSGYTF. The variable domain in full, with the rest retrieved from reference TRBV7-2 and TRBJ1-2, is GAGVSQSPSNKVTEKGKDVELRCDPISGHTALYWYRQSLGQGLEFLIYFQGNSAPDKSGLPSDRFSAERTGGSVSTLTIQRTQQEDSAVYLCASSLDRVSGYTFGSGTRLTVV.

The CDR3 nucleotides read TGTGCCAGCAGTTCGCCAGGGCGTAGCACAGATACGCAGTATTTT. Its translation is CASSSPGRSTDTQYF. The chain combines TRBV6-5 with TRBJ2-3; D might be TRBD1 (5 bases). The V end was cut by 4 bases, the J end by 0 bases, with 11 bases between. Germline V gives CDR1 MNHEY, CDR2 SVGAGI. This CDR3 has 15 amino acids.

The table lists this clone with a few counts. The genes are TRBV25-1 and TRBJ1-6; 10 bases align to TRBD1. Germline V gene sequence: CDR1 MGHDK, CDR2 SYGVNS. CDR3 length equals 15 residues. Trimming cost V 1 base and J 10 bases; bases outside gene matches: 4. The CDR3 DNA reads TGTGCCAGCAGTGAATTAGGGGACAGGGGATCACCCCTCCACTTT. Translation: CASSELGDRGSPLHF.

This chain joins TRBV30 and TRBJ1-1, with 10 positions matching TRBD1. Trimming at V came to 3 bases and at J to 5 bases, leaving 15 bases not matched to a gene. CDR1 and CDR2 from the germline V gene are GTSNPN and SVGIG (reference sequence). The CDR3 totals 17 residues. This chain's CDR3 is CAWRSFPRQGARTEAFF. CDR3 nucleotide sequence: TGTGCCTGGAGGAGCTTCCCCAGACAGGGGGCGAGGACTGAAGCTTTCTTT.

This chain links TRBV2 with TRBJ2-5; TRBD2 matches 8 bases. Germline V gene sequence: CDR1 SNHLY, CDR2 FYNNEI. CDR3 size: 14 residues. V shed 6 bases and J 4 bases; nucleotides not matched to a gene: 7. CDR3 amino acids: CASRPGLEGETQYF. The CDR3 region has the DNA TGTGCCAGCAGGCCGGGACTAGAGGGAGAGACCCAGTACTTC.

This rearrangement joins TRBV15 to TRBJ2-3; 8 nucleotides line up with TRBD2. V was clipped by 0 bases and J by 4 bases; unmatched bases: 6. The CDR3 is 16 amino acids. The V gene's germline CDR1 is LNHNV and CDR2 YYDKDF (reference sequence). The CDR3 loop is CATSRDKAGGADTQYF. The CDR3 coding sequence is TGTGCCACCAGCAGAGATAAGGCGGGGGGAGCAGATACGCAGTATTTT.